This T cell receptor beta chain stems from a study of neurological immune-mediated disorders. This clonotype came up a few times. Germline V gene sequence: CDR1 LGHNA, CDR2 YSLEER. The CDR3 extends over 16 amino acids. With V trimmed by 6 bases and J by 7 bases, 14 bases remained unmatched. The study built sorted libraries from around 1 million CD4+ or CD8+ T cells. TCRdb re-called the 5' RACE reads through MiXCR, storing one row per CDR3 protein. The sample includes approximately 15,000 distinct CDR3 sequences, less than 15% seen only once; the top ten take roughly 41%. The sequenced sample was CD8+ T cells from blood. This receptor was taken from a female donor with HTLV-1-associated myelopathy (HAM/TSP). The J gene is TRBJ1-1, the V gene TRBV4-3; 10 nucleotides line up with TRBD1. The CDR3 DNA sequence: TGCGCCAGCAGTTCCGGGACAGGGGTAATGGGATATGAAGCTTTCTTT. It yields the protein CASSSGTGVMGYEAFF.